This T cell receptor (beta chain) was identified during a study of beta chain features in type 1 diabetes. Overall study: In age, gender and cell yields, patients were similar to healthy donors. Notes on the study in general: Cells that show high TCR expression could be over-represented by cDNA sequencing. Shorter templates might be favored by PCR, and equally so in patients and in controls.

A single heparinised blood sample, averaging around 110 mL, was obtained per donor. CDR1 and CDR2 from the germline V gene are SGHRS and YFSETQ. The V end lost 0 bases, the J end lost 4 bases, and 11 bases lay between the germline ends. This CDR3 comprises 14 residues. Reverse transcription of all isolated RNA meant that expressed TCRB transcripts were sequenced. TCRdb's table, derived via immunoSEQ multiplex PCR, lists solely in-frame clones and lacks some. The sample contains hundreds of thousands of clones, approximately 14% of which appear only once. About this clone: Its antigen is not known.

The TCR comes from a man aged 30 to 39 in good health. J is TRBJ2-7 and V is TRBV5-1; D is unclear. Sequencing input: central memory CD4+ T cells from blood. In DNA form, the CDR3 reads TGCGCCAGCAGCTTGGCCAAAGGCGGTTACGAGCAGTACTTC. Amino acid sequence: CASSLAKGGYEQYF. Full variable domain (rest looked up from reference TRBV5-1 and TRBJ2-7): KAGVTQTPRYLIKTRGQQVTLSCSPISGHRSVSWYQQTPGQGLQFLFEYFSETQRNKGNFPGRFSGRQFSNSRSEMNVSTLELGDSALYLCASSLAKGGYEQYFGPGTRLTVT.